The sequence of this T cell receptor beta chain was determined in a study of T cell repertoires in cytomegalovirus infection. Whole-study context: Matching HLA type and CMV infection were both indicated by public TCR beta signatures. Study outcomes and limitations: Across the ex vivo response, the dominant clonotypes were HLA-C-restricted CMV-specific TCR beta clonotypes.

TCRdb fed the reads into MiXCR, producing one record per CDR3 protein. The data show around 750,000 distinct CDR3 sequences, around a third seen once. On this clonotype: Its antigen is as yet unknown. At one end the junction does not follow the germline gene, possibly because of a read error.

Germline V CDR1 and CDR2: LGHNT, FRNRAP. This CDR3 spans 11 amino acids. The material sequenced was cultured CD8+ T cells from PBMCs, taken from culture after CMV antigen stimulation. The genes are TRBV12-5 and TRBJ2-5, with a possible D match to TRBD2 (5 bases). This clonotype originated in a human donor in good health (CMV status not recorded). Some clones in this sample may be carry-over from other donors' samples. The CDR3 sequence: CASGLGTAQYF. CDR3 sequence (DNA): TGTGCTAGTGGTTTGGGGACTGCCCAATACTTC.